The 18 T cell receptor beta chains below all came from one sample that was sequenced in a study of identical twins. Using its own MiXCR run on the 5' RACE reads, TCRdb lists one record per CDR3 protein. There are about 550,000 distinct CDR3 sequences in the sample; 20% to 25% occur only once, and around 0.48% lies in the top ten. These sequences were also reported in another study, on yellow fever vaccine responses in identical twins.

The sequenced material came from CD4+ T cells sorted from blood. All receptors come from a woman aged 18-29 years in good health.

The chain uses TRBV28 and TRBJ1-2; unclear D gene. V lost 3 bases, J lost 10 bases, and 12 bases lay in between. CDR1 is MDHEN, CDR2 SYDVKM, per germline. This CDR3 spans 12 amino acids. The CDR3 DNA reads as TGTGCCAGCAGTTTTCGACCCAAGGACTACACCTTC. It encodes CASSFRPKDYTF.

At least ten counts were recorded for this clonotype. The chain combines TRBV12-3 or TRBV12-4 with TRBJ2-1; TRBD1 aligns across 7 bases. The trim removed 1 base at V and 5 bases at J, leaving 5 bases unmatched. The CDR3 covers 15 residues. The CDR3 sequence is CASSLVATGNNEQFF. As DNA, the CDR3 is TGTGCCAGCAGTTTAGTAGCGACAGGGAACAATGAGCAGTTCTTC.

The V call is TRBV3-1, the J call TRBJ2-5, with D uncertain. Germline V gene data show CDR1 as LGHDT and CDR2 as YNNKEL (reference sequence). Trimming removed 1 base at V and 5 bases at J, with 8 bases between. The CDR3 spans 13 residues. The CDR3 nucleotides are TGTGCCAGCAGCCAAGCGAGTCGTGAGACCCAGTACTTC. Protein product: CASSQASRETQYF.

This clonotype has a handful of counts. This chain connects TRBV7-8 to TRBJ2-1, with TRBD2 identical over 10 bases. The CDR3 loop spans 17 amino acids. Germline trimming cut 2 bases from V and 10 bases from J; bases unmatched to any gene: 14. From germline, CDR1 is SGHVS and CDR2 FQNEAQ. CDR3 amino acids: CASSLQSPASGSLEQFF. The CDR3 DNA reads TGTGCCAGCAGCTTACAGTCACCGGCTAGCGGGAGTTTGGAGCAGTTCTTC.

This clonotype was observed a single time. The chain carries TRBV5-4 and TRBJ1-5, with D possibly being TRBD1 (6 bases). CDR3 length equals 16 residues. The V end was cut by 4 bases, the J end by 0 bases, with 14 bases between. Germline V gene sequence: CDR1 SGHNT, CDR2 YYREEE (reference sequence). This CDR3 reads CASSLGGHNSNQPQHF. CDR3 nucleotides: TGTGCCAGCAGCCTGGGGGGGCACAATAGCAATCAGCCCCAGCATTTT.

The chain joins TRBV20-1 to TRBJ2-3; 7 bases are shared with TRBD1. The CDR3 contains 14 residues. With 3 bases clipped from V and 3 bases from J, the junction kept 6 bases outside the gene matches. CDR1 is DFQATT, CDR2 SNEGSKA, per germline (reference sequence). CDR3 bases: TGCAGTGCTAGTTTCAGGACAGGAACAGATACGCAGTATTTT. Translated, it gives CSASFRTGTDTQYF.

This clonotype has more than one count but fewer than ten. The gene calls are TRBV29-1 and TRBJ2-7, with D tentatively TRBD1 or TRBD2 (6 bases each). The germline CDR1 and CDR2 sequences are SQVTM and ANQGSEA. Trimming pared 3 bases from V and 4 bases from J, leaving 34 bases between. The CDR3 runs to 20 residues. In DNA form, the CDR3 reads TGCAGCGTTGAGGGGGGCCAGGACCCGACGAAGCTCGGGCATCGATACGAGCAGTACTTC. Protein product: CSVEGGQDPTKLGHRYEQYF.

This clonotype was observed a handful of times. The rearrangement joins TRBV20-1 to TRBJ2-1; the match to TRBD2 covers 14 bases. CDR1 DFQATT and CDR2 SNEGSKA come from the germline V gene (reference sequence). The CDR3 spans 16 residues. The trim removed 3 bases at V and 7 bases at J, leaving 8 bases unmatched. CDR3 residues: CSASELGLAGGNEQFF. The CDR3 DNA follows: TGCAGTGCTAGCGAACTCGGACTAGCGGGAGGTAATGAGCAGTTCTTC.

A few counts support this clonotype. This chain connects TRBV12-3 or TRBV12-4 to TRBJ2-1, with 12 nucleotides matching TRBD2. This CDR3 is 16 amino acids long. The junction had 17 bases not matched to a gene; V was cut back by 8 bases and J by 12 bases. The CDR3, as DNA: TGTGCCAGCCAGAACCTCGGACTAGCGGGAAAGAGGGGGCAGTTCTTC. Its translation: CASQNLGLAGKRGQFF.

This chain uses TRBV12-3 or TRBV12-4 with TRBJ2-1; tentatively, D is TRBD1 or TRBD2 (5 bases each). The CDR3 sequence is 13 residues long. The V and J ends lost 4 bases and 9 bases respectively, with 13 bases between them. CDR3 DNA: TGTGCCAGCAGTTCAATACTAGGGGTTGAGCAGTTCTTC. Residues: CASSSILGVEQFF.

This chain joins TRBV12-3 or TRBV12-4 and TRBJ2-1, with a possible D match to TRBD1 (5 bases). The CDR3 extends over 13 amino acids. V was pared by 3 bases and J by 8 bases, with 11 bases between. For the CDR3, the DNA is TGTGCCAGCAGTTTTAAGGGGAACGATGAGCAGTTCTTC. Its translation is CASSFKGNDEQFF.

This chain uses TRBV20-1 with TRBJ2-7; 8 bases map to TRBD2. Looked up from germline, CDR1 is DFQATT and CDR2 is SNEGSKA (reference sequence). V trimming: 3 bases; J trimming: 0 bases; junction bases outside the gene matches: 4. The CDR3 is 14 amino acids. DNA of the CDR3: TGCAGTGCTAGCCAGCGGGGGAGCTCCTACGAGCAGTACGTC. Translation gives CSASQRGSSYEQYV.

The chain employs TRBV2 and TRBJ2-1; 13 nucleotides align to TRBD2. Trimming removed 6 bases from V and 9 bases from J; junction bases left unmatched: 8. Germline V gene sequence: CDR1 SNHLY, CDR2 FYNNEI. This CDR3 is 15 amino acids long. CDR3 DNA: TGTGCCAGCAGGGGACTAGCGGGACAAATGGGTGAGCAGTTCTTC. This gives the protein CASRGLAGQMGEQFF.

The chain's CDR3 is CASRIGGSYNEQFF. CDR3 DNA sequence: TGTGCCAGCAGGATCGGCGGCTCCTACAATGAGCAGTTCTTC. The rearrangement uses TRBV5-6 and TRBJ2-1; D not resolved. Per the germline V gene, CDR1 is SGHDT and CDR2 is YYEEEE. Trimming left V 5 bases short and J 0 bases short, with 9 bases between. CDR3 length: 14 amino acids. Looking up the rest from reference TRBV5-6 and TRBJ2-1 gives the full variable domain: DAGVTQSPTHLIKTRGQQVTLRCSPKSGHDTVSWYQQALGQGPQFIFQYYEEEERQRGNFPDRFSGHQFPNYSSELNVNALLLGDSALYLCASRIGGSYNEQFFGPGTRLTVL.

The V and J genes are TRBV10-3 and TRBJ1-1, with 10 positions matching TRBD1. CDR3 length: 15 residues. CDR1 and CDR2 (germline): ENHRY, SYGVKD. Trimming removed 2 bases from V and 3 bases from J; junction bases left unmatched: 3. CDR3 DNA sequence: TGTGCCATCAGTGAGCCTGGACAGGGGGACACTGAAGCTTTCTTT. It is translated as CAISEPGQGDTEAFF.

The chain employs TRBV10-2 and TRBJ2-1; D might be TRBD2 (6 bases). V was trimmed by 10 bases and J by 1 base, leaving 23 bases between them. The CDR3 contains 17 residues. CDR1 is WSHSY, CDR2 SAAADI, per germline. The CDR3 DNA reads TGCGCCACCCAGGGCCCCCGGGGCGGGAAGTCCTACAATGAGCAGTTCTTC. Its protein product is CATQGPRGGKSYNEQFF.

This clonotype occurred once. A junction end diverges from the germline sequence, so it may reflect a read error. The V and J genes are TRBV12-3 or TRBV12-4 and TRBJ2-5; 7 positions match TRBD1. The CDR3 is 16 amino acids. The CDR3 DNA follows: TGTGCGAGCAGTTTTGGTGAGGGGGCGCGGAGTGGGACCCAGTACTTC. Amino acids: CASSFGEGARSGTQYF.

This clonotype was seen a few times. V gene TRBV4-1 combines with J gene TRBJ1-1; D gene unclear. This CDR3 is built from 15 residues. Germline CDR1 MGHRA, CDR2 YSYEKL. V lost 0 bases and J 1 base, leaving 9 bases between the germline ends. CDR3 sequence: CASSQDEVGNTEAFF. The CDR3 DNA sequence: TGCGCCAGCAGCCAAGACGAGGTAGGGAACACTGAAGCTTTCTTT.